Below, 14 T cell receptor beta chains from the same sample are listed, as sequenced in a study of tumor and adjacent non-tumor tissue in lung cancer. This sample's RNA came from whole unsorted tissue. Three rounds of nested PCR, following a modified ARM-PCR protocol, produced the TCRbeta library. One entry per CDR3 protein, called by TCRdb with MiXCR from the multiplex PCR reads. The table records roughly 76,000 distinct CDR3 sequences, around 70% of them present only once. The sequencing sample was made of lung tumor tissue. Source of these receptors: a woman aged 70-85 years with non-small cell lung cancer.

Comments on this clonotype: The missing conserved phenylalanine or tryptophan at the end of this CDR3 makes a read error likely. The chain joins TRBV6-6 to TRBJ2-1; D is possibly TRBD2 (6 bases). The closer fit of TRBJ2-7 to the DNA end suggests the J call may be wrong. This CDR3 is 15 amino acids long. Per the germline V gene, CDR1 is MNHNY and CDR2 is SVGAGI (reference sequence). CDR3 nucleotide sequence: TGTGCCAGCAGTGCAGGGCGGGCCGGCGGGAATGAGCAGTACTCC. Encoded protein: CASSAGRAGGNEQYS.

Details on this clonotype: The junction differs from germline at one of its ends, possibly a read error. The chain recombines TRBV6-5 with TRBJ2-7, with 8 bases fitting TRBD1. CDR1 and CDR2 from the germline V gene are MNHEY and SVGAGI. The CDR3 covers 14 residues. The CDR3 region has the DNA TGTGCCAACAGCCCCGGGACAGGAAGGTACGAGCAGTGCTTC. Translated, it gives CANSPGTGRYEQCF.

The count of this clonotype is one. At one of its ends the junction is not consistent with the germline gene, which may arise from a read error. V is TRBV29-1 and J is TRBJ2-1; D gene uncertain. The CDR3 is made up of 13 amino acids. Germline loops: CDR1 SQVTM, CDR2 ANQGSEA. The CDR3 nucleotides read TGCAGCCTTACATGTATCTCCAACAATGAGCAGTTCTTC. Translation: CSLTCISNNEQFF.

A note on this clonotype: This likely comes from a read error, as the CDR3 has no conserved phenylalanine or tryptophan at its end. The rearrangement uses TRBV4-1 and TRBJ2-1; D unclear. Germline V gene sequence: CDR1 MGHRA, CDR2 YSYEKL. The length of the CDR3 is 15 residues. V was clipped by 10 bases and J by 1 base, with 17 bases between them. The CDR3 reads CANSQGQSSYNEQFL. CDR3 DNA sequence: TGCGCCAATAGCCAAGGTCAGAGTTCCTACAATGAGCAGTTCCTC.

Details on this clonotype: One end of the junction fails to match germline, which may point to a read error. This chain connects TRBV6-1 to TRBJ2-1; D tentatively reads TRBD1 or TRBD2 (5 bases each). The CDR3 has 13 amino acids. Germline V CDR1 and CDR2: MNHNS, SASEGT. The CDR3 coding sequence is TGTGCCAGCAGTTCGAGGGGATGCGATGAACAGTTCTTC. Residues: CASSSRGCDEQFF.

This chain links TRBV5-4 with TRBJ2-3; 8 bases are a match to TRBD2. V trimming: 0 bases; J trimming: 2 bases; junction bases outside the gene matches: 8. CDR3 length equals 17 residues. Germline V CDR1 and CDR2: SGHNT, YYREEE (reference sequence). The CDR3 spells CASSLGGSGRPTDTQYF. The DNA for the CDR3 is TGTGCCAGCAGCTTGGGGGGGAGCGGGAGACCCACAGATACGCAGTATTTT.

A remark on this clonotype: A junction boundary mismatches the germline segment, possibly from a read error. This chain connects TRBV6-1 to TRBJ2-3; 7 nucleotides agree with TRBD1. The CDR3 covers 15 residues. Germline CDR1 reads MNHNS; CDR2 reads SASEGT. The CDR3 loop is CASSGDRGLEDMQYF. In nucleotides, the CDR3 is TGTGCCAGCAGTGGGGACAGAGGCTTAGAAGATATGCAGTATTTT.

This clonotype was picked up many times. The rearrangement links TRBV11-2 to TRBJ1-1; unclear D gene. The germline V gene has CDR1 SGHAT and CDR2 FQNNGV. The V and J ends lost 5 bases and 2 bases respectively, with 9 bases between them. The CDR3 spans 13 residues. The CDR3 DNA reads TGTGCCAGCAGCCTCGACTCCAACACTGAAGCTTTCTTT. Residues: CASSLDSNTEAFF. Together with reference TRBV11-2 and TRBJ1-1, the CDR3 gives the full variable domain: EAGVAQSPRYKIIEKRQSVAFWCNPISGHATLYWYQQILGQGPKLLIQFQNNGVVDDSQLPKDRFSAERLKGVDSTLKIQPAKLEDSAVYLCASSLDSNTEAFFGQGTRLTVV.

Turning to this clonotype: An end of the junction does not agree with germline; a read error may underlie this. This chain links TRBV20-1 with TRBJ2-1; 8 bases match TRBD2. Germline V gene sequence: CDR1 DFQATT, CDR2 SNEGSKA (reference sequence). The CDR3 spans 15 residues. CDR3 loop: CSARDLTSANNEQLF. The CDR3 nucleotides read TGCAGTGCTAGAGATTTGACTAGCGCAAACAATGAGCAGTTATTC.

About this clonotype: A read error may explain this, as a much larger clone is one base away. The CDR3 DNA follows: TGTGCCAGCAGGAAAACGGGACAGGGGGCAGCTAATGAAAAACTGCTTTTT. Protein: CASRKTGQGAANEKLLF. V usage is TRBV28 and J usage is TRBJ1-4, with 12 bases lining up with TRBD1. Germline V gives CDR1 MDHEN, CDR2 SYDVKM. The CDR3 has 17 residues.

There are a few counts of this clonotype. The chain combines TRBV29-1 with TRBJ2-3; 7 nucleotides match TRBD1. The trim removed 5 bases at V and 1 base at J, leaving 12 bases unmatched. Germline V gene lookup returns CDR1 SQVTM and CDR2 ANQGSEA. The CDR3 loop spans 16 amino acids. CDR3 sequence reads: CSVLPLGQGGTDTQYF. CDR3 DNA: TGCAGCGTTCTCCCACTAGGGCAGGGGGGCACAGATACGCAGTATTTT.

With regard to this clonotype: Since the CDR3 does not end with the conserved phenylalanine or tryptophan, this likely comes from a read error. The chain recombines TRBV6-5 with TRBJ2-1; D call uncertain. The germline CDR1 and CDR2 sequences are MNHEY and SVGAGI. V lost 9 bases to trimming and J lost 13 bases, with 19 bases between them. The CDR3 is made up of 12 amino acids. The DNA for the CDR3 is TGTGCCAGTAGTGGCTTATCCGGGTTTCAGTTCTAC. This codes for CASSGLSGFQFY.

This clonotype was counted ten times or more. This chain uses TRBV19 with TRBJ1-2; D perhaps matches TRBD1 (5 bases). The CDR3 runs 14 residues. Germline CDR1 LNHDA, CDR2 SQIVND (reference sequence). The ends were cut back, 7 bases at V and 2 bases at J, with 14 bases in the middle. CDR3 loop: CASMGRGWNYGYTF. Here the CDR3 DNA reads TGTGCCAGTATGGGACGAGGGTGGAACTATGGCTACACCTTC.

Concerning this clonotype: A read error may produce the germline difference seen at one junction end. V usage is TRBV28 and J usage is TRBJ2-2; TRBD1 aligns across 8 bases. CDR3 length: 15 amino acids. The germline CDR1 and CDR2 sequences are MDHEN and SYDVKM. The CDR3 loop reads CASRRTGLGAGELVF. CDR3 in DNA: TGTGCCAGCAGACGGACAGGGCTAGGAGCCGGGGAGCTGGTTTTT.